The 25 T cell receptor beta chains below all came from one sample that was sequenced in a study of CXCR3-negative and CXCR3-positive naive CD8 T cells. 5' RACE with UMI labels generated the TRB cDNA libraries. For each CDR3 protein, TCRdb gives one entry from its re-call of the 5' RACE reads, without DNA. Recorded here are 70,000 to 95,000 distinct CDR3 sequences; the top ten clones represent 1.6%. Input material: naive CXCR3- CD8+ T cells from blood. Stated subset: CD45RO-CCR7+CD27+CD95- naive CD8+ T cells lacking CXCR3 (TNR3-). These receptor sequences come from a human donor in good health. Some clones in this sample may be carry-over from other donors' samples.

The rearrangement joins TRBV5-1 to TRBJ2-7; TCRdb gives TRBD1 as the D gene, but with no DNA this cannot be confirmed. Germline CDR1 SGHRS, CDR2 YFSETQ. The CDR3 totals 16 residues. The CDR3 sequence: CASSASDRAHSYEQYF.

This clonotype is medium-sized (0.01 to 0.1%) by frequency. The chain joins TRBV4-3 to TRBJ2-1. This CDR3 comprises 12 residues. Germline CDR1 reads LGHNA; CDR2 reads YSLEER. The CDR3 protein is CASSQDYHEQFF.

CDR3 protein: CASSLVDGYNEQFF. The chain combines TRBV7-3 with TRBJ2-1. Germline V gene sequence: CDR1 SGHTA, CDR2 FQGTGA. The CDR3 consists of 14 residues.

The chain uses TRBV13 and TRBJ1-2. Germline CDR1 reads PRHDT; CDR2 reads FYEKMQ (reference sequence). This CDR3 is built from 14 residues. CDR3 amino acids: CASSLGWDYYGYTF.

The chain employs TRBV6-2 or TRBV6-3 and TRBJ2-1; TCRdb selects TRBD1, and the lack of DNA leaves this call unchecked. Germline V gene sequence: CDR1 MNHEY, CDR2 SVGEGT. This CDR3 region has 13 residues. Here the CDR3 reads CASSPSTLDEQFF.

The chain is built from TRBV9 and TRBJ2-1. Germline CDR1 is SGDLS and CDR2 is YYNGEE. The CDR3 is made up of 12 amino acids. CDR3 amino acids: CASSVSVSEQFF.

The CDR3 here is CSAIEDRGFPSEQYF. The chain has TRBV20-1 and TRBJ2-7; checking the TCRdb D call of TRBD1 is not possible without DNA. This CDR3 has 15 residues. The germline gives CDR1 DFQATT, CDR2 SNEGSKA (reference sequence).

The genes are TRBV7-9 and TRBJ1-1; with no DNA, the TCRdb D assignment of TRBD1 cannot be verified. Germline CDR1 reads SEHNR; CDR2 reads FQNEAQ (reference sequence). The CDR3 is 14 amino acids. Here the CDR3 reads CASSFGSGETEAFF.

The genes are TRBV28 and TRBJ2-1; TCRdb reports TRBD1, a call that lacks DNA to check it against. CDR3 length: 16 amino acids. Germline CDR1 reads MDHEN; CDR2 reads SYDVKM. The CDR3 region is CASRYPGTNSYNEQFF.

The V gene is TRBV29-1, the J gene TRBJ2-5. The germline V gene has CDR1 SQVTM and CDR2 ANQGSEA. This CDR3 comprises 13 residues. CDR3 residues: CSARPAGQETQYF.

V and J are TRBV29-1 and TRBJ2-3; TCRdb lists TRBD2, though no DNA is available to test this call. The CDR3 is 15 amino acids. Germline CDR1 is SQVTM and CDR2 is ANQGSEA. The CDR3: CSVGLIQRGYDTQYF.

The chain carries TRBV12-3 or TRBV12-4 and TRBJ2-3; without DNA, the TCRdb call of TRBD2 cannot be checked. The CDR3 runs to 14 residues. CDR3 in amino acids: CASRGTSPTDTQYF.

The J gene is TRBJ2-1, the V gene TRBV9; there is no DNA to check the TCRdb D call of TRBD1. This CDR3 spans 17 amino acids. CDR1 is SGDLS, CDR2 YYNGEE, per germline. The chain's CDR3 is CASSPYLGQGAYNEQFF.

The V gene is TRBV12-3 or TRBV12-4, the J gene TRBJ2-1; TCRdb picks TRBD1, but there is no DNA to check that call. This CDR3 has 16 residues. The CDR3 is CASSRAGQSSYNEQFF.

This rearrangement joins TRBV5-1 to TRBJ2-6. Germline loops: CDR1 SGHRS, CDR2 YFSETQ. The CDR3 consists of 16 residues. This chain's CDR3 is CASSLSWGSGANVLTF.

The rearrangement links TRBV29-1 to TRBJ2-4. The CDR3 totals 13 residues. The germline gives CDR1 SQVTM, CDR2 ANQGSEA. CDR3 amino acids: CSVEDGPENIQYF.

The chain has TRBV4-1 and TRBJ2-3; TCRdb returns TRBD2, unconfirmable since there is no DNA. The CDR3 totals 15 residues. Germline loops: CDR1 MGHRA, CDR2 YSYEKL. CDR3 sequence: CASSQERGGRDTQYF.

The chain carries TRBV5-1 and TRBJ2-3. The CDR3 covers 12 residues. The germline V gene encodes CDR1 SGHRS and CDR2 YFSETQ. This CDR3 is CASSGDTDTQYF.

The chain uses TRBV29-1 and TRBJ2-2. The CDR3 length is 13 residues. CDR1 SQVTM and CDR2 ANQGSEA come from the germline V gene. CDR3 amino acids: CSVVQANTGELFF.

V is TRBV6-5 and J is TRBJ2-2. This CDR3 is built from 13 residues. Per germline, CDR1 MNHEY and CDR2 SVGAGI. This CDR3 is CASSYEAPGELFF.

V gene TRBV29-1 combines with J gene TRBJ1-3. CDR3 length: 13 amino acids. Per the germline V gene, CDR1 is SQVTM and CDR2 is ANQGSEA. The CDR3 sequence is CSVQGDSGNTIYF. Looking up the rest from reference TRBV29-1 and TRBJ1-3 gives the full variable domain: SAVISQKPSRDICQRGTSLTIQCQVDSQVTMMFWYRQQPGQSLTLIATANQGSEATYESGFVIDKFPISRPNLTFSTLTVSNMSPEDSSIYLCSVQGDSGNTIYFGEGSWLTVV.

This chain uses TRBV12-3 or TRBV12-4 with TRBJ1-1; TCRdb reports TRBD1, a call that lacks DNA to check it against. The CDR3 is 14 residues long. CDR3 in amino acids: CASSYPGQITEAFF.

The J gene is TRBJ2-7, the V gene TRBV19; TCRdb designates TRBD1, a call that cannot be tested without DNA. CDR3 size: 14 residues. CDR1 and CDR2 (germline): LNHDA, SQIVND (reference sequence). CDR3 in amino acids: CASSGTGPSYEQYF.

This chain links TRBV20-1 with TRBJ1-1; with no DNA, the TCRdb D assignment of TRBD1 cannot be verified. The CDR3 is 13 amino acids. The germline V gene encodes CDR1 DFQATT and CDR2 SNEGSKA (reference sequence). The CDR3 sequence is CSADDRGTTEAFF.

This sequence joins TRBV7-9 and TRBJ2-1; with no DNA, the TCRdb D assignment of TRBD2 cannot be verified. The CDR3 has 13 amino acids. Per the germline V gene, CDR1 is SEHNR and CDR2 is FQNEAQ (reference sequence). CDR3 sequence reads: CASRSGRALLGFF.